This T cell receptor beta chain appears in the sequencing data of a study of shared clonotypes between healthy human individuals. V trimming: 2 bases; J trimming: 1 base; junction bases outside the gene matches: 6. The CDR3 extends over 16 amino acids. The germline V gene has CDR1 SGHVS and CDR2 FQNEAQ. Method: immunoSEQ multiplex PCR; TCRdb's copy keeps in-frame clones and lacks some. Here the sample spans some 1,100,000 clones, 75% to 85% being singletons. Sequencing input: memory CD4+ T cells from PBMCs. Described subset: CD45RA-negative fraction. The chain combines TRBV7-8 with TRBJ2-3, with 7 bases fitting TRBD2. This sequence originates from a man between 18 and 35 years old in good health. Some clones in this sample may be carry-over from other donors' samples. The CDR3 DNA follows: TGTGCCAGCAGCTTATTGGGCGGGAGCCGCACAGATACGCAGTATTTT. Its protein product is CASSLLGGSRTDTQYF.